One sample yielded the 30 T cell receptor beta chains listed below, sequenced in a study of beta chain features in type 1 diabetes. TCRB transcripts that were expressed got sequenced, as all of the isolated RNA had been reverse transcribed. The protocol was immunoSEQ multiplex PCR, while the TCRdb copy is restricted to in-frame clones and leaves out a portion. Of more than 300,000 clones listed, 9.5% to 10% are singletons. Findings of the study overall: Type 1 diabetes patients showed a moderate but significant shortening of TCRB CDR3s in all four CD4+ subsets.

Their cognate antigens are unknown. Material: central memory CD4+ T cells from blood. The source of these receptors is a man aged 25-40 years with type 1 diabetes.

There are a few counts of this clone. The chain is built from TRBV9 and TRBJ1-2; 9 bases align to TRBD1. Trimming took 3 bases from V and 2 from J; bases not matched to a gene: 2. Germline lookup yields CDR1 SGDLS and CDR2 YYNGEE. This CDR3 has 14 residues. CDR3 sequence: CASSEGQGNYGYTF. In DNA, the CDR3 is TGTGCCAGCAGCGAGGGACAGGGAAACTATGGCTACACCTTC.

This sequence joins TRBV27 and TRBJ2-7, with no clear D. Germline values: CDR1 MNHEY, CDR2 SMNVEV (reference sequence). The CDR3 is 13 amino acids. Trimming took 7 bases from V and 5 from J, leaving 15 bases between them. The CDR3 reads CASTEWSTHEQYF. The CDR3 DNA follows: TGTGCCAGCACCGAATGGAGTACTCACGAGCAGTACTTC.

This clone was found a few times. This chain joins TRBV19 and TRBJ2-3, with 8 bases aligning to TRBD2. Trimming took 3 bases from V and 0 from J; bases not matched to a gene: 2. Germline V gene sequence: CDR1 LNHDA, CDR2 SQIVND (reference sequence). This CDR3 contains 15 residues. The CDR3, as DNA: TGTGCCAGTAGTATTAGCGGGGCTAGCACAGATACGCAGTATTTT. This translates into CASSISGASTDTQYF.

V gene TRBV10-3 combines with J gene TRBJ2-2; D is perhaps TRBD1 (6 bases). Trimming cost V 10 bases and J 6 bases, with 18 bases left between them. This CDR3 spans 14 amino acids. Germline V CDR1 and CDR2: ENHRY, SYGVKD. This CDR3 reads CASILFQGSGELFF. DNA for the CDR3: TGTGCCAGCATTCTATTTCAGGGGTCCGGGGAGCTGTTTTTT.

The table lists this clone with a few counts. CDR3 DNA sequence: TGTGCCAGCAGTTCTGCACGGACAGCCTACGAGCAGTACTTC. It encodes CASSSARTAYEQYF. The V call is TRBV28, the J call TRBJ2-7, with D possibly matching TRBD1 (6 bases). Trimming took off 4 bases at V and 2 bases at J, with 12 bases between the two ends. The CDR3 covers 14 residues. Germline CDR1 and CDR2: MDHEN and SYDVKM.

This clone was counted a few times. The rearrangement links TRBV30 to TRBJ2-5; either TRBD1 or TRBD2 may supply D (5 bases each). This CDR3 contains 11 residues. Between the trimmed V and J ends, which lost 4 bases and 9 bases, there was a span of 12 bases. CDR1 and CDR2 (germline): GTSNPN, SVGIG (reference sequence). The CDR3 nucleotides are TGTGCCTGGACTGGTCGAGGGGCCCAGTACTTC. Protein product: CAWTGRGAQYF.

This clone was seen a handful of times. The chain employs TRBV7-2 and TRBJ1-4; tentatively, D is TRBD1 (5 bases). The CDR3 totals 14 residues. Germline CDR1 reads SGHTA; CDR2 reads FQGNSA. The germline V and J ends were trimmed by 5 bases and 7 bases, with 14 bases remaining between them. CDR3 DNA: TGTGCCAGCAGCCCCGGGACCGCGGGTGAAAAACTGTTTTTT. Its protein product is CASSPGTAGEKLFF.

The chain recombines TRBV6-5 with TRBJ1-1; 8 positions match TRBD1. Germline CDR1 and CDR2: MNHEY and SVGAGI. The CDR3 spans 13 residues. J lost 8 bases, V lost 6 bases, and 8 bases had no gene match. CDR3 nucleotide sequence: TGTGCCAGCAGGGGGACAGGCTACCGAGAAGCTTTCTTT. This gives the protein CASRGTGYREAFF.

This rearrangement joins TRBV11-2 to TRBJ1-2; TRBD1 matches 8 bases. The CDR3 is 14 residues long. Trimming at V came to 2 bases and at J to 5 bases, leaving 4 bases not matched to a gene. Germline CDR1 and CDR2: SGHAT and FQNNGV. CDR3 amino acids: CASSLLQGAYGYTF. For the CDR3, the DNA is TGTGCCAGCAGCTTACTTCAGGGGGCGTATGGCTACACCTTC.

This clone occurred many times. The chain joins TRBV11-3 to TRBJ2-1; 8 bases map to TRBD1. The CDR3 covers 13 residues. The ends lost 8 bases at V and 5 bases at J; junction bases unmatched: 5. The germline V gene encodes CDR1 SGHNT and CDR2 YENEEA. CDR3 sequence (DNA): TGTGCCAGCGCGCAGGGGGCAAACAATGAGCAGTTCTTC. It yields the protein CASAQGANNEQFF.

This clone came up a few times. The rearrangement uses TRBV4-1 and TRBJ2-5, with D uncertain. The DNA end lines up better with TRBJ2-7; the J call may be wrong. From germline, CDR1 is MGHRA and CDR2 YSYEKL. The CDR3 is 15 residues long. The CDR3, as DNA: TGCGCCAGCAGCCAAGACGGCCCTAGCTCCTACGAGCAGTACTTC. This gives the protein CASSQDGPSSYEQYF.

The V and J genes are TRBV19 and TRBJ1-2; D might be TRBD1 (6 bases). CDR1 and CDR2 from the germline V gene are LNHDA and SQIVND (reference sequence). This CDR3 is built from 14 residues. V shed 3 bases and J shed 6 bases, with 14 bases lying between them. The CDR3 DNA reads TGTGCCAGTAGTATCCGGGAGGGGGAGAATGGCTACACCTTC. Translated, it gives CASSIREGENGYTF. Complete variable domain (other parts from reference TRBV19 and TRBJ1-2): DGGITQSPKYLFRKEGQNVTLSCEQNLNHDAMYWYRQDPGQGLRLIYYSQIVNDFQKGDIAEGYSVSREKKESFPLTVTSAQKNPTAFYLCASSIREGENGYTFGSGTRLTVV.

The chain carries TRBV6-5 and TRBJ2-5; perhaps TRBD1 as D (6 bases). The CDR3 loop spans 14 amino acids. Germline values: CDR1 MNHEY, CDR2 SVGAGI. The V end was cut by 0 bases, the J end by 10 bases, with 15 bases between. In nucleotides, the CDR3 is TGTGCCAGCAGTTACTCCACAGGGAAAACGGACCAGTACTTC. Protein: CASSYSTGKTDQYF.

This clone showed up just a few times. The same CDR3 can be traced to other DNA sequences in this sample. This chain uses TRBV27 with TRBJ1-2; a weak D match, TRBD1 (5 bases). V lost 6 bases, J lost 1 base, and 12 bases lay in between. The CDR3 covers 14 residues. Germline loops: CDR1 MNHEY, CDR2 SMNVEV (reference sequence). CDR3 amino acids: CASRSAGSNYGYTF. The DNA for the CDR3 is TGTGCCAGCAGGTCCGCAGGGAGTAACTATGGCTACACCTTC.

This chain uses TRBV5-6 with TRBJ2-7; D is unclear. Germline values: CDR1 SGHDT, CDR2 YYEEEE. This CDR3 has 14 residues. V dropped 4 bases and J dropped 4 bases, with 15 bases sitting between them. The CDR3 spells CASSRWRLEYEQYF. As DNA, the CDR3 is TGTGCCAGCAGCAGGTGGCGTTTAGAATACGAGCAGTACTTC.

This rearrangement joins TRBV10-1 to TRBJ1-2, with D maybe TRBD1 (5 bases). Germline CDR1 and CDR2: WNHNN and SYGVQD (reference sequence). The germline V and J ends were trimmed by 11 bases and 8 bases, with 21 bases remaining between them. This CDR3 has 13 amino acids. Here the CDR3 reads CADWGWGRCGYTF. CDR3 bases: TGCGCCGATTGGGGCTGGGGACGGTGCGGCTACACCTTC.

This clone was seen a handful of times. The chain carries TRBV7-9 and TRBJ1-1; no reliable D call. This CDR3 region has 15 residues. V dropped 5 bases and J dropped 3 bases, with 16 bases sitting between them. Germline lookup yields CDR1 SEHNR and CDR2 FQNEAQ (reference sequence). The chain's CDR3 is CASSPSAGGDTEAFF. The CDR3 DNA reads TGTGCCAGCAGCCCGAGCGCAGGCGGAGACACTGAAGCTTTCTTT.

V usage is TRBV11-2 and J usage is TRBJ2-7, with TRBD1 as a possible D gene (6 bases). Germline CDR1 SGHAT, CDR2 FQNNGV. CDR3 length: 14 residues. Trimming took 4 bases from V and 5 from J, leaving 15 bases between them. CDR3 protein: CASSSPRYRDEQYF. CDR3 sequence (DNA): TGTGCCAGCAGCTCACCTCGTTACAGGGACGAGCAGTACTTC.

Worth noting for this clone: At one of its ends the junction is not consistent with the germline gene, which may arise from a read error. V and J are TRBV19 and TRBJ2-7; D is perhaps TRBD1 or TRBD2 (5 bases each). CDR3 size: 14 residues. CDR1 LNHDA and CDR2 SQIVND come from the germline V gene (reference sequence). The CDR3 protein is CASSSRGERDEQHF. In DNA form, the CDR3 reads TGTGCCAGTAGTTCCCGGGGCGAAAGGGACGAGCAGCACTTC.

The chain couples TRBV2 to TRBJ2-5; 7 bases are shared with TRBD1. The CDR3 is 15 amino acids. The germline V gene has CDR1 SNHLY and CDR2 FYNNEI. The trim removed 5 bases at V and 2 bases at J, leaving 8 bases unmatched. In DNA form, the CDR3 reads TGTGCCAGCAGTTCAAGGGGGACAGATCAAGAGACCCAGTACTTC. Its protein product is CASSSRGTDQETQYF.

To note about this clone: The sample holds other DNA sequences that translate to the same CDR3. CDR3 protein: CASSQPDRGHQPQHF. The CDR3 nucleotides read TGCGCCAGCAGCCAACCGGACAGGGGTCATCAGCCCCAGCATTTT. The V and J genes are TRBV4-1 and TRBJ1-5; 9 bases align to TRBD1. Trimming took 2 bases from V and 5 from J; bases not matched to a gene: 4. The CDR3 length is 15 residues. The germline CDR1 and CDR2 sequences are MGHRA and YSYEKL.

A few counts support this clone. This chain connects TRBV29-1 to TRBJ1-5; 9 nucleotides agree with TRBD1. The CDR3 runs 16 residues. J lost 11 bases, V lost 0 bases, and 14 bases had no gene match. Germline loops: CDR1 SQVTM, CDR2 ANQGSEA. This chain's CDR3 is CSVEDRGTGIGKTQHF. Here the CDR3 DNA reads TGCAGCGTTGAAGATCGAGGGACAGGGATTGGAAAGACCCAGCATTTT.

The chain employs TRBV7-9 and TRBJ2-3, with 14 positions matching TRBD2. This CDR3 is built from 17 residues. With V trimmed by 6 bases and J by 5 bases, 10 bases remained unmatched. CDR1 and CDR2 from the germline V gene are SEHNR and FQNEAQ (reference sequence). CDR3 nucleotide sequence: TGTGCCAGCAGTAGGGGGACTAGCGGGGGCCGAGGAGATACGCAGTATTTT. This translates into CASSRGTSGGRGDTQYF.

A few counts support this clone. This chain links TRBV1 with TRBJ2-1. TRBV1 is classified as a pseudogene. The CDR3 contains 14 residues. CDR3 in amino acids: CTSSQEQVLAGKFF. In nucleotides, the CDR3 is TGCACCAGCAGCCAGGAACAGGTCCTAGCCGGAAAGTTCTTC.

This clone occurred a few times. CDR3 bases: TGTGCCTCAAATCATACCTCCACCTTC. Encoded protein: CASNHTSTF. This chain connects TRBV6-1 to TRBJ1-2; no reliable D call. Germline V gives CDR1 MNHNS, CDR2 SASEGT. V was pared by 11 bases and J by 13 bases, with 14 bases between. The CDR3 spans 9 residues.

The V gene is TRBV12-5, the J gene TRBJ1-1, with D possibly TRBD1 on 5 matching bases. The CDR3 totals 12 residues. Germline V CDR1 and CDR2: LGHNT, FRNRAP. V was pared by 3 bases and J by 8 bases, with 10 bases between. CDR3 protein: CASGFYPGEAFF. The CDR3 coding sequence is TGTGCTAGTGGTTTCTATCCAGGGGAAGCTTTCTTT.

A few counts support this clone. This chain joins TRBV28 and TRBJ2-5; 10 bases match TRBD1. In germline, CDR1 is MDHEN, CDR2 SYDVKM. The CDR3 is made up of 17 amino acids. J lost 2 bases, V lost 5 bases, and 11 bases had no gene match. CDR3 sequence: CASSTRRWDRGQETQYF. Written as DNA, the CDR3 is TGTGCCAGCAGTACCCGACGCTGGGACAGGGGACAAGAGACCCAGTACTTC. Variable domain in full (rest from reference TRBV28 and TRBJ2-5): DVKVTQSSRYLVKRTGEKVFLECVQDMDHENMFWYRQDPGLGLRLIYFSYDVKMKEKGDIPEGYSVSREKKERFSLILESASTNQTSMYLCASSTRRWDRGQETQYFGPGTRLLVL.

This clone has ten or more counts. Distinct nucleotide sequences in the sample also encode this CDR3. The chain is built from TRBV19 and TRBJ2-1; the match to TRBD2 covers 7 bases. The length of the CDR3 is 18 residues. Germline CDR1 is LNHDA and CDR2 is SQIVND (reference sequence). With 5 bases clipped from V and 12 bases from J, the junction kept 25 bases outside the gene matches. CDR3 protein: CASSPLRLERERGRGQFF. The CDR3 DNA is TGTGCCAGTAGTCCCCTCCGACTAGAACGGGAGCGGGGTCGGGGGCAGTTCTTC.

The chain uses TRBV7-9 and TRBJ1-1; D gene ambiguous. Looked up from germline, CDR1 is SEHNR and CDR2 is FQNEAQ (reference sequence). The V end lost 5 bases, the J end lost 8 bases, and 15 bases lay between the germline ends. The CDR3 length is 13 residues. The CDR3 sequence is CASSALHITEAFF. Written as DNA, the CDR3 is TGTGCCAGCAGCGCCCTTCATATAACAGAAGCTTTCTTT.

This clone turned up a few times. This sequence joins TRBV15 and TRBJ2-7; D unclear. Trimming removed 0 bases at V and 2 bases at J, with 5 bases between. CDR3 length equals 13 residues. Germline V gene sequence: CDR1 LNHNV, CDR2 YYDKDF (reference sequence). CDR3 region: CATSRDAPYEQYF. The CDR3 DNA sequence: TGTGCCACCAGCAGAGATGCCCCCTACGAGCAGTACTTC.